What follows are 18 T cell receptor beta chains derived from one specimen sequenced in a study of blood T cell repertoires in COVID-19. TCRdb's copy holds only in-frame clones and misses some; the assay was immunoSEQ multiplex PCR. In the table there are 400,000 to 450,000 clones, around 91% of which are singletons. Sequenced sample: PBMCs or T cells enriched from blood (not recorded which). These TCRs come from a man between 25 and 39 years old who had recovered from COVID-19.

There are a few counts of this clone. The CDR3 region is CASGPDDRANYGYTF. CDR3 DNA sequence: TGTGCCAGCGGCCCGGACGACAGGGCTAACTATGGCTACACCTTC. The V call is TRBV11-2, the J call TRBJ1-2; TRBD1 matches 7 bases. Germline loops: CDR1 SGHAT, CDR2 FQNNGV. V lost 8 bases to trimming and J lost 0 bases; unmatched junction nucleotides: 9. The CDR3 spans 15 residues.

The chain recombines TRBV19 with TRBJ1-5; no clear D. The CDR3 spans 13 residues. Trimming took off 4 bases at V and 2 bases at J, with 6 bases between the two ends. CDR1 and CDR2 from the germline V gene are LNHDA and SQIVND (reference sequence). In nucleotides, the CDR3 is TGTGCCAGTAGTACGGCGGGCAATCAGCCCCAGCATTTT. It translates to CASSTAGNQPQHF.

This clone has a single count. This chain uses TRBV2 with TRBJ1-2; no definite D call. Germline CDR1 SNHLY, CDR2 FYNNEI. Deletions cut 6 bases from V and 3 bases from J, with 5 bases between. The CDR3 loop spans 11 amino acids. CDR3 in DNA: TGTGCCAGCAGCTACGACTATGGCTACACCTTC. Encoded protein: CASSYDYGYTF.

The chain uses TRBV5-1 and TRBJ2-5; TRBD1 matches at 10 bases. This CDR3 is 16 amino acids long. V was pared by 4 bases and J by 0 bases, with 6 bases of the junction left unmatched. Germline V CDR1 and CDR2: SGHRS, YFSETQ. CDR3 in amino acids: CASSVTGQGNQETQYF. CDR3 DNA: TGCGCCAGCAGCGTAACGGGACAGGGGAACCAAGAGACCCAGTACTTC. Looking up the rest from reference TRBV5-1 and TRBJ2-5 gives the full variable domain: KAGVTQTPRYLIKTRGQQVTLSCSPISGHRSVSWYQQTPGQGLQFLFEYFSETQRNKGNFPGRFSGRQFSNSRSEMNVSTLELGDSALYLCASSVTGQGNQETQYFGPGTRLLVL.

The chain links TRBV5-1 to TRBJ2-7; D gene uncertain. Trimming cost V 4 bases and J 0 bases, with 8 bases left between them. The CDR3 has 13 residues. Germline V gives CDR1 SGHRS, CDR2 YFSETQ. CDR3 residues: CASSLPSSYEQYF. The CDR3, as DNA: TGCGCCAGCAGCCTCCCCTCCTCCTACGAGCAGTACTTC.

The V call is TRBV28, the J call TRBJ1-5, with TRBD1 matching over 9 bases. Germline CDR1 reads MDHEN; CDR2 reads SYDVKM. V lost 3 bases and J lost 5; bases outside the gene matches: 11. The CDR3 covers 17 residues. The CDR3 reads CASSFHDRGNSDQPQHF. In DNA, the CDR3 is TGTGCCAGCAGTTTTCATGACAGGGGGAACTCAGATCAGCCCCAGCATTTT.

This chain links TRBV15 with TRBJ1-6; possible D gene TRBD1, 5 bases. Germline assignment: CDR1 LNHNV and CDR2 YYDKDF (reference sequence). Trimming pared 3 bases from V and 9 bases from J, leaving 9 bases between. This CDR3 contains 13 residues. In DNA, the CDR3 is TGTGCCACCAGCAGTATAGGGGTTTCACCCCTCCACTTT. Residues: CATSSIGVSPLHF.

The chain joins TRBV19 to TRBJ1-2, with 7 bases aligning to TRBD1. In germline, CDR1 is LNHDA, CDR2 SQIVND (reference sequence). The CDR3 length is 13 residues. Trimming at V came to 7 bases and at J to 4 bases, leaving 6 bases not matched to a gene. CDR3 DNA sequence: TGTGCCAGTAAAAGACAGGGCATCTATGGCTACACCTTC. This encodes CASKRQGIYGYTF.

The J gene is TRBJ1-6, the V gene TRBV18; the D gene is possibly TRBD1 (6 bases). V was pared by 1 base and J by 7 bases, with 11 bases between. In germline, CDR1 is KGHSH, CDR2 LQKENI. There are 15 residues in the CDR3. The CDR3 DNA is TGTGCCAGCTCACCACAGGACAGAAGGAATTCACCCCTCCACTTT. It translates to CASSPQDRRNSPLHF.

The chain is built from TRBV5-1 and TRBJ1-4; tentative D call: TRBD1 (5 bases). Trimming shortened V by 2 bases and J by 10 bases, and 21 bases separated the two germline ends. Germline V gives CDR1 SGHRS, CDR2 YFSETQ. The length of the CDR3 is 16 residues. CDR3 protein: CASSFGSGLGQGKLFF. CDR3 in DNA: TGCGCCAGCAGCTTCGGATCAGGGTTAGGGCAGGGAAAACTGTTTTTT. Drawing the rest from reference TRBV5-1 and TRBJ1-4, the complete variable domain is KAGVTQTPRYLIKTRGQQVTLSCSPISGHRSVSWYQQTPGQGLQFLFEYFSETQRNKGNFPGRFSGRQFSNSRSEMNVSTLELGDSALYLCASSFGSGLGQGKLFFGSGTQLSVL.

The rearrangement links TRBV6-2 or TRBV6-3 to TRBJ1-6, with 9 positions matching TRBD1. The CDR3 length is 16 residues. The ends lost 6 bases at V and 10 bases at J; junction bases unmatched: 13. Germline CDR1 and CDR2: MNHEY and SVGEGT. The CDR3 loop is CASSSPGQGLWSPLHF. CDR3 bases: TGTGCCAGCAGCTCTCCGGGACAGGGATTATGGTCACCCCTCCACTTT.

For the CDR3, the DNA is TGCAGCGTTGCGTCAGGGGGAGGTCACGAGCAGTACTTC. Residues: CSVASGGGHEQYF. The chain couples TRBV29-1 to TRBJ2-7; maybe TRBD1 (7 bases). V lost 4 bases to trimming and J lost 5 bases, with 15 bases between them. The CDR3 spans 13 residues. Germline CDR1 and CDR2: SQVTM and ANQGSEA.

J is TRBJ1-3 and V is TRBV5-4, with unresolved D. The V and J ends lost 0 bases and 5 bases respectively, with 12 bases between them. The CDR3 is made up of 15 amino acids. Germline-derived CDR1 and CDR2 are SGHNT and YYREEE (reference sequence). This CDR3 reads CASSLDLGSRNTIYF. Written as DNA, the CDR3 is TGTGCCAGCAGCTTGGATCTGGGCAGTAGAAACACCATATATTTT.

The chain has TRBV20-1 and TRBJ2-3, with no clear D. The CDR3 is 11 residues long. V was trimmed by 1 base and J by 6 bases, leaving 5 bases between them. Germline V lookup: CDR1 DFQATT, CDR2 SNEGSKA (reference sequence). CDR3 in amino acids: CSARASDTQYF. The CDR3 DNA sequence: TGCAGTGCTAGAGCCTCGGATACGCAGTATTTT.

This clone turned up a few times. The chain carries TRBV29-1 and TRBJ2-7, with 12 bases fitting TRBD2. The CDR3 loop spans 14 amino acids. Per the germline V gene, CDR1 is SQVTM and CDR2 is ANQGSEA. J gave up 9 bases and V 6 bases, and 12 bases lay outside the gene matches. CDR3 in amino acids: CSVTSGSKGSAQYF. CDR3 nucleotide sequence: TGCAGCGTGACTAGCGGGAGTAAGGGCTCCGCGCAGTACTTC.

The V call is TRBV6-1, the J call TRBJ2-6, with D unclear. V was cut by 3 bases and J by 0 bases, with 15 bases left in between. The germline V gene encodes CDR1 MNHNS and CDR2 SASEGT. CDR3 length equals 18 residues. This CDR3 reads CASSEEWVAYSGANVLTF. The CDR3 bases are TGTGCCAGCAGTGAGGAGTGGGTTGCTTACTCTGGGGCCAACGTCCTGACTTTC.

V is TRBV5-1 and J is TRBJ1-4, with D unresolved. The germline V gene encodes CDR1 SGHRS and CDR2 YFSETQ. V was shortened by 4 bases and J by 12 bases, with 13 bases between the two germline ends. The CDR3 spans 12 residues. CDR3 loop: CASSPNESELFF. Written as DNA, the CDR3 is TGCGCCAGCAGCCCTAATGAGAGTGAACTGTTTTTT.

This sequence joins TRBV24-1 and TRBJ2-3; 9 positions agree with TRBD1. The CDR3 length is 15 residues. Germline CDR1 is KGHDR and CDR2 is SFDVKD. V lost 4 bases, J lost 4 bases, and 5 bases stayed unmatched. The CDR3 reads CATSDTRQGADTQYF. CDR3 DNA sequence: TGTGCCACCAGTGACACTAGACAGGGGGCAGATACGCAGTATTTT.